Shown below are 4 T cell receptor beta chains from a single sample sequenced in a study of blood T cell repertoires in COVID-19. Some clones are missing from TCRdb's copy, which holds only in-frame ones; the method was immunoSEQ multiplex PCR. The table includes 310,000 or so clones, approximately 89% detected once. Material: peripheral blood. The receptors originated from a woman aged 30 to 39 with COVID-19, enrolled during active disease.

J is TRBJ1-2 and V is TRBV15; tentative D call: TRBD1 (5 bases). The V end was cut by 0 bases, the J end by 4 bases, with 12 bases between. The CDR3 spans 15 residues. Germline V lookup: CDR1 LNHNV, CDR2 YYDKDF (reference sequence). The CDR3 region has the DNA TGTGCCACCAGCAGAGATGGGGGGTACTTCTATGGCTACACCTTC. Its protein is CATSRDGGYFYGYTF.

This CDR3 reads CASSPGGFNTEAFF. The CDR3 bases are TGTGCCAGCAGCCCCGGAGGTTTTAACACTGAAGCTTTCTTT. The genes are TRBV7-9 and TRBJ1-1; D is unresolved. Deletions cut 5 bases from V and 2 bases from J, with 12 bases between. This CDR3 contains 14 residues. Germline CDR1 reads SEHNR; CDR2 reads FQNEAQ (reference sequence).

The chain combines TRBV28 with TRBJ2-7, with 8 bases that match TRBD2. The CDR3 has 14 amino acids. Germline CDR1 is MDHEN and CDR2 is SYDVKM. The junction had 6 bases not matched to a gene; V was cut back by 5 bases and J by 3 bases. The CDR3 here is CASSPIAGIYEQYF. In DNA, the CDR3 is TGTGCCAGCAGTCCTATAGCGGGGATCTACGAGCAGTACTTC.

The rearrangement joins TRBV30 to TRBJ1-1, with 8 positions matching TRBD1. CDR1 GTSNPN and CDR2 SVGIG come from the germline V gene (reference sequence). This CDR3 spans 16 amino acids. V shed 4 bases and J 0 bases; nucleotides not matched to a gene: 10. The DNA for the CDR3 is TGTGCCTGGACCGGGACAGGTCTTTCCATGAACACTGAAGCTTTCTTT. The encoded protein is CAWTGTGLSMNTEAFF.